The text below deals with one T cell receptor (beta chain). What it binds is unknown. The cDNA for TCR beta came from 5'RACE template switching with UMIs. No DNA is given; TCRdb re-called the 5' RACE reads and lists each CDR3 protein once. The sample includes 250,000 or so distinct CDR3 sequences. This sample is drawn from a study of T cells expressing NK-cell markers. Whole-study context: All TCR beta repertoires analysed originated from sorted CD3+CD56+NKG2C+, CD3+CD56+NKG2C- and CD3+CD56-NKG2C+ T cells. Broader study findings: There remained a lack of clarity about HCMV specificity of expanded NKG2C+ T cell clones.

The CDR3 runs to 17 residues. Per the germline V gene, CDR1 is LGHNA and CDR2 is YNFKEQ. The receptor's source is a woman aged 18 to 75 in good health. The sequencing sample was made of blood T cells: a sorted CD56 or NKG2C T cell subset, CD4+ or CD8+ T cells, or bulk PBMC T cells (not recorded which). The chain links TRBV4-2 to TRBJ2-1; TCRdb selects TRBD2, and the lack of DNA leaves this call unchecked. The CDR3 is CASSQAAGTSDYNEQFF.